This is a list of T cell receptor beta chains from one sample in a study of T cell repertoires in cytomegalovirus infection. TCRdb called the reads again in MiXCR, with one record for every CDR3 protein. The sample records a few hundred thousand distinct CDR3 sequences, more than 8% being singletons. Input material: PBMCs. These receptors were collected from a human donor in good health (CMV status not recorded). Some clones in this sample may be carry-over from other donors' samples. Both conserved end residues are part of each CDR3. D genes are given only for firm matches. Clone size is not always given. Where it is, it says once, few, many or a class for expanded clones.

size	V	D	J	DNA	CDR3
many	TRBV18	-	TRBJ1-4	TGTGCCAGCTCACCGGATATTACTAATGAAAAACTGTTTTTT	CASSPDITNEKLFF
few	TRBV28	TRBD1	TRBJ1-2	TGTGCCAGCAGTTTACAGAACAGGGGTATTGGCTACACCTTC	CASSLQNRGIGYTF
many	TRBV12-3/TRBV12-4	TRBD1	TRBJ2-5	TGTGCCAGCAGCTACCGACAGGGTAGGCGAGAGACCCAGTACTTC	CASSYRQGRRETQYF
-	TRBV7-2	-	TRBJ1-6	TGTGCCAGCAGCTTGGACCTTTTATCACCCCTCCACTTT	CASSLDLLSPLHF
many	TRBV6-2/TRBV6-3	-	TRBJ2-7	TGTGCCAGCAGTTACTCCGGGATAGCGTCCACAGGGCGTGACGAGCAGTACTTC	CASSYSGIASTGRDEQYF
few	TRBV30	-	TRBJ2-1	TGTGCCTTGAGTGTCCGAGACAATGAGCAGTTCTTC	CALSVRDNEQFF
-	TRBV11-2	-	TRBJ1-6	TGTGCCAGCAGCTTAGCGGCTCGGTCACCCCTCCACTTT	CASSLAARSPLHF
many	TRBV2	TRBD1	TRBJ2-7	TGTGCCACCGCCGGGGGACAGGGGATCTACGAGCAGTACTTC	CATAGGQGIYEQYF
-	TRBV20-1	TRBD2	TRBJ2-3	TGCAGTGCTCCGCCGGGACTAGGACGAGTTTTGCAGTATTTT	CSAPPGLGRVLQYF
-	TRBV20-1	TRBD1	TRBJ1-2	TGCAGTGCTAGAGATCTCGGGACAGGGGGCTTTGGCTACACCTTC	CSARDLGTGGFGYTF
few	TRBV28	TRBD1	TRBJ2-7	TGTGCCAGCAGTCTATCCGGGACAGGGGACTACGAGCAGTACTTC	CASSLSGTGDYEQYF
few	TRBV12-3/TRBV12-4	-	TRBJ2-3	TGTGCCAGCAGCAGGGACCTAGTGGATACGCAGTATTTT	CASSRDLVDTQYF
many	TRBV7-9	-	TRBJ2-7	TGTGCCAGCAGCGAGCAGGGTGGCGAGCAGTACTTC	CASSEQGGEQYF
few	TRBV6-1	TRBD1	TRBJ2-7	TGTGCCAGCAGTGAACAGGGGGCATCCTACGAGCAGTACTTC	CASSEQGASYEQYF
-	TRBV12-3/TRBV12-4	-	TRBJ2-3	TGTGCCAGCAGTTTGACGGCTGGCACAGATACGCAGTATTTT	CASSLTAGTDTQYF
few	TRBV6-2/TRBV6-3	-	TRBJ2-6	TGTGCCAGCAGTACGCAGGGCTCTGGGGCCAACGTCCTGACTTTC	CASSTQGSGANVLTF
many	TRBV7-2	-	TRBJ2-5	TGTGCCAGCAGCTTAGGTAGCGGCCAAGCGCGGACCCAGTACTTC	CASSLGSGQARTQYF
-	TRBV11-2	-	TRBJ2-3	TGTGCCAGCAGCTTGGGAGGGGGTAGTGCACCGGCCCCAGATACGCAGTATTTT	CASSLGGGSAPAPDTQYF
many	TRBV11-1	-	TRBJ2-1	TGTGCCAGCAGCCCGACTACCAAAGGGAGGAATGAGCAGTTCTTC	CASSPTTKGRNEQFF
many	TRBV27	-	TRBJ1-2	TGTGCCAGCAGTTTATCGACAGGCTATGGCTACACCTTC	CASSLSTGYGYTF
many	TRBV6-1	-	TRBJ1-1	TGTGCCAGCAGTAGCCCCTACACTGAAGCTTTCTTT	CASSSPYTEAFF
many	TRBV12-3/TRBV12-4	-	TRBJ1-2	TGTGCCAGCAGTTCCGGGACCTTAGGGGGGTATGGCTACACCTTC	CASSSGTLGGYGYTF
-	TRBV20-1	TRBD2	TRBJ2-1	TGCAGTGCTCGAGTCGCGGGAGGTGAGCAGTTCTTC	CSARVAGGEQFF
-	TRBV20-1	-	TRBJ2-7	TGCAGTGCTAGAGATTACCGTCAGGGAGCCCACGAGCAGTACTTC	CSARDYRQGAHEQYF
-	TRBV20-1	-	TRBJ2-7	TGCAGTGCAGATCCGGACACAGTCTACCACGAGCAGTACTTC	CSADPDTVYHEQYF
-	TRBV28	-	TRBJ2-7	TGTGCCAGCAGTGAATGGGCCTCAGGGTCCAACTACGAGCAGTACTTC	CASSEWASGSNYEQYF
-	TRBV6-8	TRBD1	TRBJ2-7	TGTGCCAGCAGACGGGCCCCCACAGGGGGTTCCTACGAGCAGTACTTC	CASRRAPTGGSYEQYF
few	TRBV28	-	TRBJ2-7	TGTGCCAGTAAGCGGCGACGCTACGAGCAGTACTTC	CASKRRRYEQYF
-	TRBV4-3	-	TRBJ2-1	TGCGCCAGCAGCCAAGTCAGGGGATCCTACAATGAGCAGTTCTTC	CASSQVRGSYNEQFF
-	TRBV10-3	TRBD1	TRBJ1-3	TGTGCCATCACCGGGACAGGGGAAGGAAACACCATATATTTT	CAITGTGEGNTIYF
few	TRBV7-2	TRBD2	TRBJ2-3	TGTGCCAGCAGCTTAGAGCTAGCGGGGACTAGCACAGATACGCAGTATTTT	CASSLELAGTSTDTQYF
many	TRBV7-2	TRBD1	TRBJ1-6	TGTGCCAGCAGCTTACTACCGGACAGGAGCTCCTATAATTCACCCCTCCACTTT	CASSLLPDRSSYNSPLHF
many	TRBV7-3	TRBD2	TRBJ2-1	TGTGCCAGCAGCTCAGGCGGGAGAGTAGACAATGAGCAGTTCTTC	CASSSGGRVDNEQFF
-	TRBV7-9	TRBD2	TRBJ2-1	TGTGCCAGCAGACCTACTAGCGAACCTTACAATGAGCAGTTCTTC	CASRPTSEPYNEQFF
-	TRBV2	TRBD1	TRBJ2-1	TGTGCCAGCAGTATATTCGGACAGGGGACGGGGGAGCAGTTCTTC	CASSIFGQGTGEQFF
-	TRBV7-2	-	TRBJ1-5	TGTGCCAGCAGCCCCCCCCCGGTGGGGCCCAATCAGCCCCAGCATTTT	CASSPPPVGPNQPQHF
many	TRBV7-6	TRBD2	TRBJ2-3	TGTGCCAGCAGCCCCACTGGTAGCGGGTCTAGCACAGATACGCAGTATTTT	CASSPTGSGSSTDTQYF
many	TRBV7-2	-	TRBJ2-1	TGTGCCAGCAGCTCCACTTCTTTCAATGAGCAGTTCTTC	CASSSTSFNEQFF
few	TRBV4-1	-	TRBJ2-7	TGCGCCAGCAGCGCGGTGACTACATACTACGAGCAGTACTTC	CASSAVTTYYEQYF
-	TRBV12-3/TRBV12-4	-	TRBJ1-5	TGTGCCAGCAGACTGGACACTAGCAATCAGCCCCAGCATTTT	CASRLDTSNQPQHF
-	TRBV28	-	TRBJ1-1	TGTGCCAGCACTCAGTTCCGCAGCACTGAAGCTTTCTTT	CASTQFRSTEAFF
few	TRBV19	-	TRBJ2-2	TGTGCCAGTACCCCCCAGAACACCGGGGAGCTGTTTTTT	CASTPQNTGELFF
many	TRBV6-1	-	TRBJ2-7	TGTGCCAGCAGTGAAGCGTTTATAGCGGCTTGGGAATCTTACGAGCAGTACTTC	CASSEAFIAAWESYEQYF
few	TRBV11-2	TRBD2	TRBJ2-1	TGTGCCAGCAGCCCCCGGGGCGGGGGGGCCGTTTACAATGAGCAGTTCTTC	CASSPRGGGAVYNEQFF
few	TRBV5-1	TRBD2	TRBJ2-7	TGCGCCAGCAGCCTCACTTCGACTAGCGGGACCTACGAGCAGTACTTC	CASSLTSTSGTYEQYF
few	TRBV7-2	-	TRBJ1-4	TGTGCCAGCAGCTTATGGGGTGGTTTGGAAAAACTGTTTTTT	CASSLWGGLEKLFF
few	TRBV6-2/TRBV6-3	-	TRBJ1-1	TGTGCCAGCAGTAGGAGGGAAGGCACTGAAGCTTTCTTT	CASSRREGTEAFF
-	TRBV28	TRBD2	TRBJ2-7	TGTGCCAGCAGTGGGCTAGCGGGAGGCTTCAACGAGCAGTACTTC	CASSGLAGGFNEQYF
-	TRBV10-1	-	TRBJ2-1	TGCGCCAGCAGTCCGTCACTCTTGCTGGTCAATGAGCAGTTCTTC	CASSPSLLLVNEQFF
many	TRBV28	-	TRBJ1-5	TGTGCCAGCGGCAGCAATCAGCCCCAGCATTTT	CASGSNQPQHF
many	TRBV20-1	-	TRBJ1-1	TGCAGTGCTTCCTTTGGGTCCATGAACACTGAAGCTTTCTTT	CSASFGSMNTEAFF
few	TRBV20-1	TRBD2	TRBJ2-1	TGCAGTCAGCTACTTCCTAGCGGGAGCGTCTATGAGCAGTTCTTC	CSQLLPSGSVYEQFF